Listed here are 31 T cell receptor beta chains from one sample, sequenced in a study of blood T cell repertoires in COVID-19. The protocol was immunoSEQ multiplex PCR, while the TCRdb copy is restricted to in-frame clones and leaves out a portion. The sample has a few hundred thousand clones; about 85% are singletons. The sample was peripheral blood. The receptors shown here come from a human donor with COVID-19, enrolled during active disease. The donor label of this sample is uncertain.

This clone has a single count. This chain links TRBV19 with TRBJ1-1; D gene ambiguous. This CDR3 contains 13 residues. Trimming removed 5 bases from V and 2 bases from J, with 9 bases in between. The germline V gene has CDR1 LNHDA and CDR2 SQIVND (reference sequence). The chain's CDR3 is CASSLSGNTEAFF. The DNA of the CDR3 is TGTGCCAGTAGTTTGTCGGGAAACACTGAAGCTTTCTTT.

CDR3 DNA sequence: TGTGCCAGCAGCCAACTAGCGGCGGGGGAGACCCAGTACTTC. Amino acids: CASSQLAAGETQYF. The chain has TRBV7-9 and TRBJ2-5; TRBD2 aligns across 8 bases. The CDR3 contains 14 residues. The V gene's germline CDR1 is SEHNR and CDR2 FQNEAQ (reference sequence). The V and J ends lost 5 bases and 5 bases, in that order; junction bases with no gene match: 7.

This clone is a singleton in its sample. This chain joins TRBV6-6 and TRBJ1-4, with D possibly TRBD1 on 6 matching bases. The CDR3 has 15 residues. V lost 4 bases and J 0 bases, leaving 9 bases between the germline ends. Germline CDR1 and CDR2: MNHNY and SVGAGI (reference sequence). The CDR3 reads CASSSTGSTNEKLFF. The CDR3, as DNA: TGTGCCAGCAGTTCCACAGGGTCAACTAATGAAAAACTGTTTTTT.

The J gene is TRBJ1-3, the V gene TRBV7-8; no clear D. V lost 5 bases to trimming and J lost 2 bases, with 16 bases between them. The CDR3 is 16 residues long. Germline V gene lookup returns CDR1 SGHVS and CDR2 FQNEAQ. CDR3 sequence reads: CASSPSGILTGNTIYF. As DNA, the CDR3 is TGTGCCAGCAGCCCGTCGGGGATCCTTACTGGAAACACCATATATTTT.

The gene calls are TRBV30 and TRBJ2-3; TRBD2 aligns across 8 bases. This CDR3 spans 13 amino acids. The germline V gene encodes CDR1 GTSNPN and CDR2 SVGIG (reference sequence). With 7 bases clipped from V and 5 bases from J, the junction kept 8 bases outside the gene matches. CDR3 DNA sequence: TGTGCCTCAGAAGCGGGGGTGGAAGATACGCAGTATTTT. Translation gives CASEAGVEDTQYF.

The rearrangement uses TRBV9 and TRBJ2-2; D is uncertain. Looked up from germline, CDR1 is SGDLS and CDR2 is YYNGEE. The CDR3 spans 15 residues. The V and J ends lost 0 bases and 5 bases respectively, with 11 bases between them. The CDR3 region is CASSVALGSTGELFF. The CDR3 DNA reads as TGTGCCAGCAGCGTAGCGCTAGGATCGACCGGGGAGCTGTTTTTT.

The chain employs TRBV9 and TRBJ2-7; TRBD1 matches 7 bases. The V gene's germline CDR1 is SGDLS and CDR2 YYNGEE. The trim removed 3 bases at V and 3 bases at J, leaving 12 bases unmatched. CDR3 size: 16 residues. CDR3 loop: CASSGSTGVGNYEQYF. DNA of the CDR3: TGTGCCAGCAGCGGAAGTACAGGGGTTGGGAACTACGAGCAGTACTTC.

The CDR3 nucleotides are TGTGCCAGCAGCCAAATGAGGGCAGCTATGGGCTACACCTTC. Its protein is CASSQMRAAMGYTF. V usage is TRBV3-1 (or the pseudogene TRBV3-2) and J usage is TRBJ1-2; D is undetermined. Trimming cost V 2 bases and J 8 bases, with 15 bases left between them. The germline V gene encodes CDR1 LGHDT and CDR2 YNNKEL (reference sequence). The CDR3 contains 14 residues.

Note on this clone: Other nucleotide sequences in the sample specify the same CDR3. The V and J genes are TRBV3-1 (or the pseudogene TRBV3-2) and TRBJ2-1, with TRBD2 matching over 10 bases. The CDR3 is made up of 15 amino acids. Losses at the gene ends were 3 bases for V and 4 bases for J; bases not matched to a gene: 3. The germline gives CDR1 LGHDT, CDR2 YNNKEL (reference sequence). The CDR3 nucleotides are TGTGCCAGCAGCCAGGCTAGCGGGAGTTACAATGAGCAGTTCTTC. Translation: CASSQASGSYNEQFF.

The rearrangement uses TRBV4-3 and TRBJ1-1; D gene uncertain. V shed 1 base and J shed 3 bases, with 6 bases lying between them. CDR3 length: 13 residues. Germline V gene sequence: CDR1 LGHNA, CDR2 YSLEER. The CDR3 sequence: CASSQGRDTEAFF. CDR3 DNA: TGCGCCAGCAGCCAAGGGCGGGACACTGAAGCTTTCTTT.

Points on this clone: Different DNA sequences within this sample yield the same CDR3. This chain connects TRBV19 to TRBJ2-1; 15 positions match TRBD2. Per germline, CDR1 LNHDA and CDR2 SQIVND (reference sequence). V trimming: 6 bases; J trimming: 10 bases; junction bases outside the gene matches: 1. The CDR3 extends over 13 amino acids. This CDR3 is CASRGLAGGEQFF. The DNA for the CDR3 is TGTGCCAGTAGGGGACTAGCGGGAGGAGAGCAGTTCTTC.

The rearrangement joins TRBV5-1 to TRBJ2-5; D perhaps matches TRBD1 (6 bases). CDR1 and CDR2 (germline): SGHRS, YFSETQ. The germline V and J ends were trimmed by 2 bases and 4 bases, with 12 bases remaining between them. The CDR3 has 14 residues. The CDR3 DNA sequence: TGCGCCAGCAGCTTCAGAGGGGGTGGAGAGACCCAGTACTTC. Its translation: CASSFRGGGETQYF.

The J gene is TRBJ1-2, the V gene TRBV5-5, with TRBD1 matching over 7 bases. J gave up 3 bases and V 0 bases, and 8 bases lay outside the gene matches. Germline V gives CDR1 SGHKS, CDR2 YYEKEE (reference sequence). There are 16 residues in the CDR3. CDR3 in amino acids: CASSLDGRQGDYGYTF. The CDR3 DNA is TGTGCCAGCAGCTTGGATGGACGGCAGGGGGACTATGGCTACACCTTC.

In this sample, this clone turned up once. This chain connects TRBV7-2 to TRBJ1-1; D ambiguous. The V end was cut by 6 bases, the J end by 1 base, with 9 bases between. This CDR3 has 13 residues. CDR1 SGHTA and CDR2 FQGNSA come from the germline V gene. Here the CDR3 DNA reads TGTGCCAGCAGTATGGTAGCGAACACTGAAGCTTTCTTT. Protein sequence: CASSMVANTEAFF. The whole variable domain, filled in from reference TRBV7-2 and TRBJ1-1, reads GAGVSQSPSNKVTEKGKDVELRCDPISGHTALYWYRQSLGQGLEFLIYFQGNSAPDKSGLPSDRFSAERTGGSVSTLTIQRTQQEDSAVYLCASSMVANTEAFFGQGTRLTVV.

The chain couples TRBV7-2 to TRBJ1-6; D not resolved. Germline V lookup: CDR1 SGHTA, CDR2 FQGNSA. The V and J ends lost 5 bases and 0 bases respectively, with 17 bases between them. This CDR3 contains 18 residues. CDR3 protein: CASSRDGPGSSYNSPLHF. Here the CDR3 DNA reads TGTGCCAGCAGCCGTGATGGGCCGGGGAGCTCCTATAATTCACCCCTCCACTTT.

The rearrangement joins TRBV29-1 to TRBJ1-1; TRBD1 matches at 9 bases. V gave up 7 bases and J gave up 4 bases; unmatched junction bases: 7. CDR1 and CDR2 from the germline V gene are SQVTM and ANQGSEA. The CDR3 runs 13 residues. Here the CDR3 reads CSGETGGSTEAFF. As DNA, the CDR3 is TGCAGCGGGGAGACAGGGGGGAGCACTGAAGCTTTCTTT. Together with reference TRBV29-1 and TRBJ1-1, the CDR3 gives the full variable domain: SAVISQKPSRDICQRGTSLTIQCQVDSQVTMMFWYRQQPGQSLTLIATANQGSEATYESGFVIDKFPISRPNLTFSTLTVSNMSPEDSSIYLCSGETGGSTEAFFGQGTRLTVV.

Written as DNA, the CDR3 is TGCAGCGTTGATTTGGAGGGGCTTAACTATGGCTACACCTTC. Translating it yields CSVDLEGLNYGYTF. The chain recombines TRBV29-1 with TRBJ1-2; D may be TRBD1 (5 bases). Germline V lookup: CDR1 SQVTM, CDR2 ANQGSEA. CDR3 size: 14 residues. V was cut by 3 bases and J by 1 base, with 12 bases left in between.

The chain links TRBV19 to TRBJ1-2, with a tentative D call TRBD1 (6 bases). With 1 base removed from V and 7 bases from J, the gap between germline ends came to 16 bases. Germline lookup yields CDR1 LNHDA and CDR2 SQIVND (reference sequence). The CDR3 sequence is 15 residues long. CDR3 loop: CASSIARTAWSGYTF. The CDR3 DNA reads TGTGCCAGTAGTATAGCCCGGACAGCGTGGAGTGGCTACACCTTC.

This sequence joins TRBV7-2 and TRBJ1-2; D ambiguous. Germline V gene sequence: CDR1 SGHTA, CDR2 FQGNSA. V lost 7 bases, J lost 6 bases, and 18 bases lay in between. This CDR3 region has 14 residues. CDR3 in amino acids: CASTPLQALHGYTF. CDR3 bases: TGTGCCAGCACCCCCCTCCAGGCGTTACATGGCTACACCTTC.

The chain employs TRBV6-5 and TRBJ1-2; D ambiguous. CDR3 length: 13 amino acids. Germline V gives CDR1 MNHEY, CDR2 SVGAGI. Trimming took 6 bases from V and 2 from J, leaving 10 bases between them. The CDR3 bases are TGTGCCAGCAGGCCCGTGGAGAACTATGGCTACACCTTC. It codes for CASRPVENYGYTF.

This chain connects TRBV28 to TRBJ2-2; weak D call: TRBD2 (5 bases). Per the germline V gene, CDR1 is MDHEN and CDR2 is SYDVKM. The CDR3 has 16 residues. V was pared by 0 bases and J by 4 bases, with 12 bases between. CDR3 sequence: CASSLWAGPGTGELFF. CDR3 coding DNA: TGTGCCAGCAGTTTATGGGCGGGTCCTGGCACCGGGGAGCTGTTTTTT.

This clone was detected only a few times. The chain recombines TRBV3-1 (or the pseudogene TRBV3-2) with TRBJ1-2; 7 bases are shared with TRBD1. Germline V lookup: CDR1 LGHDT, CDR2 YNNKEL (reference sequence). J gave up 0 bases and V 4 bases, and 8 bases lay outside the gene matches. This CDR3 spans 16 amino acids. As DNA, the CDR3 is TGTGCCAGCAGCCTCGGACAGGCGCCAGCTAACTATGGCTACACCTTC. Protein: CASSLGQAPANYGYTF.

This clone was observed once. The J gene is TRBJ2-2, the V gene TRBV30; tentative D call: TRBD1 (5 bases). Trimming shortened V by 1 base and J by 0 bases, and 6 bases separated the two germline ends. Per the germline V gene, CDR1 is GTSNPN and CDR2 is SVGIG (reference sequence). The CDR3 has 14 residues. The CDR3 nucleotides read TGTGCCTGGAGTGGGGGCGCGAACACCGGGGAGCTGTTTTTT. This encodes CAWSGGANTGELFF.

The chain employs TRBV9 and TRBJ2-7, with 11 positions matching TRBD2. CDR1 is SGDLS and CDR2 is YYNGEE in the germline V gene. This CDR3 is built from 14 residues. V shed 3 bases, J shed 3 bases, and the junction held 2 bases outside the gene matches. The CDR3 reads CASSATSGSYEQYF. Here the CDR3 DNA reads TGTGCCAGCAGCGCCACTAGCGGGAGCTACGAGCAGTACTTC.

The chain couples TRBV5-6 to TRBJ1-1, with D unclear. Trimming cost V 0 bases and J 4 bases, with 7 bases left between them. CDR1 is SGHDT, CDR2 YYEEEE, per germline. This CDR3 has 13 residues. The CDR3 reads CASSLGLITEAFF. The CDR3 coding sequence is TGTGCCAGCAGCTTGGGACTTATCACTGAAGCTTTCTTT.

This chain uses TRBV3-1 (or the pseudogene TRBV3-2) with TRBJ2-1, with D possibly TRBD2 on 7 matching bases. There are 16 residues in the CDR3. Trimming left V 4 bases short and J 5 bases short, with 18 bases between. Germline-derived CDR1 and CDR2 are LGHDT and YNNKEL (reference sequence). CDR3 sequence (DNA): TGTGCCAGCAGCCGGAGCGGGACACACAGAAACAATGAGCAGTTCTTC. Translation: CASSRSGTHRNNEQFF.

The chain links TRBV5-1 to TRBJ2-1, with TRBD2 identical over 9 bases. The length of the CDR3 is 16 residues. Germline CDR1 and CDR2: SGHRS and YFSETQ. V gave up 2 bases and J gave up 5 bases; unmatched junction bases: 8. This CDR3 reads CASSFVFSGSNNEQFF. The DNA of the CDR3 is TGCGCCAGCAGCTTCGTATTTAGCGGGAGTAACAATGAGCAGTTCTTC.

The chain links TRBV10-3 to TRBJ2-1; TRBD1 matches at 8 bases. Germline loops: CDR1 ENHRY, CDR2 SYGVKD. The length of the CDR3 is 13 residues. The junction had 3 bases not matched to a gene; V was cut back by 4 bases and J by 7 bases. CDR3 sequence (DNA): TGTGCCATCAGTGTGGACAGGGCGAATGAGCAGTTCTTC. Translation gives CAISVDRANEQFF.

This rearrangement joins TRBV10-3 to TRBJ2-5; D perhaps matches TRBD2 (6 bases). There are 15 residues in the CDR3. Per the germline V gene, CDR1 is ENHRY and CDR2 is SYGVKD. The V gene lost 0 bases and the J gene lost 2 bases, with 10 bases spanning the gap. DNA for the CDR3: TGTGCCATCAGTGAGTCCCCCGGACTACAAGAGACCCAGTACTTC. Its protein is CAISESPGLQETQYF.

The chain uses TRBV4-2 and TRBJ2-2; TRBD2 matches 12 bases. Trimming removed 3 bases from V and 5 bases from J; junction bases left unmatched: 1. Germline assignment: CDR1 LGHNA and CDR2 YNFKEQ. The CDR3 runs 15 residues. The CDR3 region is CASSHGLAGTGELFF. In DNA form, the CDR3 reads TGTGCCAGCAGCCACGGACTAGCGGGAACCGGGGAGCTGTTTTTT.

Worth noting for this clone: The sample contains more than one DNA sequence encoding this CDR3. The chain couples TRBV19 to TRBJ2-7; TRBD1 agrees at 7 bases. This CDR3 is built from 14 residues. Germline lookup yields CDR1 LNHDA and CDR2 SQIVND (reference sequence). V gave up 4 bases and J gave up 3 bases; unmatched junction bases: 6. CDR3 DNA: TGTGCCAGTAGTACCCGACAGGGCGGCTACGAGCAGTACTTC. Its protein product is CASSTRQGGYEQYF.